This T cell receptor (beta chain) originates from a study of monozygotic twins with inflammatory bowel disease. Germline V gene lookup returns CDR1 DFQATT and CDR2 SNEGSKA (reference sequence). The CDR3 has 14 amino acids. TCRdb re-called the 5' RACE reads and catalogs CDR3 proteins one per entry, DNA excluded. The data include about 330,000 distinct CDR3 sequences; the top ten clones carry 2% to 2.5%. The receptor comes from a human donor with ulcerative colitis or Crohn's disease, or a healthy co-twin of an affected twin (not recorded which). Specimen: blood. The rearrangement joins TRBV20-1 to TRBJ2-1. CDR3 loop: CSARESKKVNEQFF.